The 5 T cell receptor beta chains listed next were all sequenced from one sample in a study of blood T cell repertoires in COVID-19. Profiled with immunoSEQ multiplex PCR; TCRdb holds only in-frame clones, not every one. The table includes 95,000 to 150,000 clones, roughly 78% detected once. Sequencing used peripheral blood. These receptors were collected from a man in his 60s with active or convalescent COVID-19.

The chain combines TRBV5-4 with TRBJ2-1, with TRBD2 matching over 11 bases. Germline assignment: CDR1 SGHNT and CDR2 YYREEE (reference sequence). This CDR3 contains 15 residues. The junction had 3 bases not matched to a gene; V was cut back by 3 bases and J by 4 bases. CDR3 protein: CASSYRLAGYNEQFF. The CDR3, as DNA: TGTGCCAGCAGCTACCGACTAGCGGGATACAATGAGCAGTTCTTC.

The CDR3 DNA reads as TGCAGTGCTAACAGCTACAATGAGCAGTTCTTC. This codes for CSANSYNEQFF. The V call is TRBV20-1, the J call TRBJ2-1; no clear D. CDR1 and CDR2 (germline): DFQATT, SNEGSKA (reference sequence). Trimming took off 4 bases at V and 3 bases at J, with 4 bases between the two ends. CDR3 size: 11 residues.

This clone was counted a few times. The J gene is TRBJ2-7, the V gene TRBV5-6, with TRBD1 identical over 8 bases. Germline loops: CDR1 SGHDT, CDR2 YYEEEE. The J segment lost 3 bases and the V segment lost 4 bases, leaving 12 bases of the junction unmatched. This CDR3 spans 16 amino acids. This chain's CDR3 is CASSLPQGVKGYEQYF. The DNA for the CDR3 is TGTGCCAGCAGCCTACCACAGGGGGTGAAGGGCTACGAGCAGTACTTC. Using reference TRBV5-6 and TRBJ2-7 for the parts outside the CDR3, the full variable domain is DAGVTQSPTHLIKTRGQQVTLRCSPKSGHDTVSWYQQALGQGPQFIFQYYEEEERQRGNFPDRFSGHQFPNYSSELNVNALLLGDSALYLCASSLPQGVKGYEQYFGPGTRLTVT.

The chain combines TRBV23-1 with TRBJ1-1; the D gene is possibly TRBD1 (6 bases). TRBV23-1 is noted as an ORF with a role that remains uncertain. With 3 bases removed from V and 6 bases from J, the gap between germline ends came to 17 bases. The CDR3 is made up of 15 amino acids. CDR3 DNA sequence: TGCGCCAGCAGTCAGGCTTACAGGGCTAACGCTGAAGCTTTCTTT. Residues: CASSQAYRANAEAFF.

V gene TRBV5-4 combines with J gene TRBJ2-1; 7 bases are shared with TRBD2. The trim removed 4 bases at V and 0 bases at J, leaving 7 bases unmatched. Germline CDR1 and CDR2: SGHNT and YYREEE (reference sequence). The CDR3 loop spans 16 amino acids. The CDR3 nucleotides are TGTGCCAGCAGCCCGACTAGCTCAAGCTCCTACAATGAGCAGTTCTTC. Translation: CASSPTSSSSYNEQFF.